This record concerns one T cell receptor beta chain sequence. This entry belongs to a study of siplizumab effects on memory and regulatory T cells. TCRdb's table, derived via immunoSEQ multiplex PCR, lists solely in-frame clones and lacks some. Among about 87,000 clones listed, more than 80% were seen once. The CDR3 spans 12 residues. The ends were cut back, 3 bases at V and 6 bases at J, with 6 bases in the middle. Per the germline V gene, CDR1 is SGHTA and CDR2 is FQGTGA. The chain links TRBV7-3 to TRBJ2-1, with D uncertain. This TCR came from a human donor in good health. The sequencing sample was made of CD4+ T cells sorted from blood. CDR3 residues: CASSLSGNEQFF. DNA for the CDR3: TGTGCCAGCAGCTTGTCGGGCAATGAGCAGTTCTTC.